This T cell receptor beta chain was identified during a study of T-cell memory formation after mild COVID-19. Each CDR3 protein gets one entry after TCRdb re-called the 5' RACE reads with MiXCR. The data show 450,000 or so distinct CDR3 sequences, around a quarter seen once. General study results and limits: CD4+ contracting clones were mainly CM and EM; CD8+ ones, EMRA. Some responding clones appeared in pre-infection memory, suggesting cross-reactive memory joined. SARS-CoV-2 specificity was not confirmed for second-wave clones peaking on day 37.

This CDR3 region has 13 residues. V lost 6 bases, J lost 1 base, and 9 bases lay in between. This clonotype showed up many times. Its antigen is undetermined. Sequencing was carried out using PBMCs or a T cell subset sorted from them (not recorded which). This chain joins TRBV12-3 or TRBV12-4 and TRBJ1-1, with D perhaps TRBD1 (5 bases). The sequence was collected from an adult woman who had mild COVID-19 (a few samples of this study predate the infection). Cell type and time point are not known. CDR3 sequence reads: CASSFGGNTEAFF. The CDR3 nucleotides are TGTGCCAGCAGCTTTGGGGGGAACACTGAAGCTTTCTTT.